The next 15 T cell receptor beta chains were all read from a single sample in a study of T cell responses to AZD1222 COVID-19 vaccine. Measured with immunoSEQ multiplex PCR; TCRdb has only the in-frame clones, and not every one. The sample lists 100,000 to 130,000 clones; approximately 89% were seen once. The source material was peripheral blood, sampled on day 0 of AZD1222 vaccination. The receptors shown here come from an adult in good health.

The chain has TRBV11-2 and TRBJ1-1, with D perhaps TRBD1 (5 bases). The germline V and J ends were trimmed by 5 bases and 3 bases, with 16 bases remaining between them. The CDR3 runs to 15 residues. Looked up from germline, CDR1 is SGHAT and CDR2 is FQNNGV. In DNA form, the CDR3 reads TGTGCCAGCAGCCCTTGGAGGGGTGTGGACACTGAAGCTTTCTTT. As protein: CASSPWRGVDTEAFF.

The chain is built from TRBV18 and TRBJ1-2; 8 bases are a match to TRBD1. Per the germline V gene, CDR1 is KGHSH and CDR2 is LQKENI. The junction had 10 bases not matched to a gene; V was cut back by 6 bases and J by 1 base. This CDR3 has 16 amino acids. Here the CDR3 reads CASSLDRVIGNYGYTF. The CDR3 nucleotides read TGTGCCAGCTCTCTGGACAGGGTAATCGGTAACTATGGCTACACCTTC.

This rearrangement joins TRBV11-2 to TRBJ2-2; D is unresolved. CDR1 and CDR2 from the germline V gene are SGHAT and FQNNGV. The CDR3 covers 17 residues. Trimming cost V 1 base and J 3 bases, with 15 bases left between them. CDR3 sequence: CASSLALTKVYTGELFF. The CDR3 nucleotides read TGTGCCAGCAGCTTAGCTTTGACAAAGGTGTACACCGGGGAGCTGTTTTTT. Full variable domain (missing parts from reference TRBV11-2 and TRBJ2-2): EAGVAQSPRYKIIEKRQSVAFWCNPISGHATLYWYQQILGQGPKLLIQFQNNGVVDDSQLPKDRFSAERLKGVDSTLKIQPAKLEDSAVYLCASSLALTKVYTGELFFGEGSRLTVL.

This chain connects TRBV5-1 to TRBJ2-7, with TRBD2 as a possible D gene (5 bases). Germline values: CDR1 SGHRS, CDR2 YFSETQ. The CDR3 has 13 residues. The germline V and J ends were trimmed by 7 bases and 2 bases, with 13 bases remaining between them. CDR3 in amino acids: CASSADGTYEQYF. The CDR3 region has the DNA TGCGCCAGCTCCGCGGACGGGACCTACGAGCAGTACTTC.

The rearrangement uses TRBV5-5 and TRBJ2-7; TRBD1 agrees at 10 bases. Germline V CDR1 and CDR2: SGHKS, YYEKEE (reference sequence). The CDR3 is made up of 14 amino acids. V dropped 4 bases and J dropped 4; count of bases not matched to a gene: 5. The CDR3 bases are TGTGCCAGCAGCCCGACAGGGGGCAGTTACGAGCAGTACTTC. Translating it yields CASSPTGGSYEQYF.

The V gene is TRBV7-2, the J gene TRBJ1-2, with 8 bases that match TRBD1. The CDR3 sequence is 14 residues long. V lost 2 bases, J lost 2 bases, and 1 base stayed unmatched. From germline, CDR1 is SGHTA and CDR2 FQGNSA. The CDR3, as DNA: TGTGCCAGCAGCTTACCAGGGGGCAACTATGGCTACACCTTC. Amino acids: CASSLPGGNYGYTF. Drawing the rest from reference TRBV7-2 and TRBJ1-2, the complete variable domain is GAGVSQSPSNKVTEKGKDVELRCDPISGHTALYWYRQSLGQGLEFLIYFQGNSAPDKSGLPSDRFSAERTGGSVSTLTIQRTQQEDSAVYLCASSLPGGNYGYTFGSGTRLTVV.

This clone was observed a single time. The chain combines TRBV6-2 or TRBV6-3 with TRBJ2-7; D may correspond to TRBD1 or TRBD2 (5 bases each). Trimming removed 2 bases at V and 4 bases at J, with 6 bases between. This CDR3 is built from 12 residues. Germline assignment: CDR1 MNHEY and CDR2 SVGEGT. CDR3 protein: CASSYEGYEQYF. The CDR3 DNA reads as TGTGCCAGCAGTTACGAGGGGTACGAGCAGTACTTC.

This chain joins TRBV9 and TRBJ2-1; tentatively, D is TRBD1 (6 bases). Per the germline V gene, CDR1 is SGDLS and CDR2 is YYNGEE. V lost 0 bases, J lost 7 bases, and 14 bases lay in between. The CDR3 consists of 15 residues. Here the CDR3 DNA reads TGTGCCAGCAGCGTAGAAGGGCAGGGGTGGAATGAGCAGTTCTTC. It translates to CASSVEGQGWNEQFF.

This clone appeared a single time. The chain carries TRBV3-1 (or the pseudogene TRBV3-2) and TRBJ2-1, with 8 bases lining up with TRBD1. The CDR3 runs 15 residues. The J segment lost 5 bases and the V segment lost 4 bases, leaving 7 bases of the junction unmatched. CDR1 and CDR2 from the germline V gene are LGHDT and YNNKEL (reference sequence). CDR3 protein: CASSLMDRENNEQFF. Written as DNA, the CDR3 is TGTGCCAGCAGCCTTATGGACAGGGAGAACAATGAGCAGTTCTTC.

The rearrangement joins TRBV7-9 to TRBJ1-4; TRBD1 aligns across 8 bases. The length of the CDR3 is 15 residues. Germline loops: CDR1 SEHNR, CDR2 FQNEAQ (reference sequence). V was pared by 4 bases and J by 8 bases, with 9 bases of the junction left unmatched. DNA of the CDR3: TGTGCCAGCAGCTCCAAACCGGACAGGGACGAAAAACTGTTTTTT. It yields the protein CASSSKPDRDEKLFF. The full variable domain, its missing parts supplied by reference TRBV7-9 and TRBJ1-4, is DTGVSQNPRHKITKRGQNVTFRCDPISEHNRLYWYRQTLGQGPEFLTYFQNEAQLEKSRLLSDRFSAERPKGSFSTLEIQRTEQGDSAMYLCASSSKPDRDEKLFFGSGTQLSVL.

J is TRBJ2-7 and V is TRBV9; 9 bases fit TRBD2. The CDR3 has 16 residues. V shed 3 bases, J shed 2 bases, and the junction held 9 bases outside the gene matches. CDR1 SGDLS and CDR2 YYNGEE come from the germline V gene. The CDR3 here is CASSGIAGAPTYEQYF. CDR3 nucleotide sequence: TGTGCCAGCAGCGGAATAGCGGGGGCGCCTACCTACGAGCAGTACTTC.

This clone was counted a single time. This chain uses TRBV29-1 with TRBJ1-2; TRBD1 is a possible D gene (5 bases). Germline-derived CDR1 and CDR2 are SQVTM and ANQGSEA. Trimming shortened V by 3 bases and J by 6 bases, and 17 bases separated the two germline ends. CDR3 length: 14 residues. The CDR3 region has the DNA TGCAGCGTTGACAGGGTAACCGAAATTGATGGCTACACCTTC. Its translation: CSVDRVTEIDGYTF.

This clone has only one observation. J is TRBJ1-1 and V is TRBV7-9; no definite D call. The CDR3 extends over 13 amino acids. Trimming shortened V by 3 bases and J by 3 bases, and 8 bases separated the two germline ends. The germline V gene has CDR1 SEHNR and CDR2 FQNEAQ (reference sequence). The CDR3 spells CASSFVQDTEAFF. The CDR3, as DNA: TGTGCCAGCAGCTTCGTCCAGGACACTGAAGCTTTCTTT.

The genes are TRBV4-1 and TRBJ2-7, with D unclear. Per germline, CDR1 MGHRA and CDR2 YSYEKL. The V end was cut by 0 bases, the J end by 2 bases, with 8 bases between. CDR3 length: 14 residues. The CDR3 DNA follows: TGCGCCAGCAGCCAAGATCAATCGACCTACGAGCAGTACTTC. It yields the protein CASSQDQSTYEQYF.

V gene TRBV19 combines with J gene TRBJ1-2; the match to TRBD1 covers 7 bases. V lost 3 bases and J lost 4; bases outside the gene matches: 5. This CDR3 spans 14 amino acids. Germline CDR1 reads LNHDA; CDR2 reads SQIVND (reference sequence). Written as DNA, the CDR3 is TGTGCCAGTAGTATGCCCGGGACAGTCTATGGCTACACCTTC. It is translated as CASSMPGTVYGYTF.